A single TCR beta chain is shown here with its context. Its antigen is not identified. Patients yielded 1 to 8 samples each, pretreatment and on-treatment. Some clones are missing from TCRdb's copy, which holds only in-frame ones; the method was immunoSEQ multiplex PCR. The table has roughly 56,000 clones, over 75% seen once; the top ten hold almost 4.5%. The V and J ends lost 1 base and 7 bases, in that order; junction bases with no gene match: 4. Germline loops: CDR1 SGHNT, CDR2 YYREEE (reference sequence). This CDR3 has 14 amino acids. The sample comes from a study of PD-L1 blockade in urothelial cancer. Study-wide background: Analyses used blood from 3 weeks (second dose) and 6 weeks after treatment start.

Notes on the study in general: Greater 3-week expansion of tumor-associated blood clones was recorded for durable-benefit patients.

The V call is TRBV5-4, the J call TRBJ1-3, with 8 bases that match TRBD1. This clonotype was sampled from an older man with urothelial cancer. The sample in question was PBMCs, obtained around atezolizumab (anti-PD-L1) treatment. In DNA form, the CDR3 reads TGTGCCAGCAGCTTGAGGCAGGGGGCGAACACCATATATTTT. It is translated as CASSLRQGANTIYF.